This T cell receptor beta chain was identified during a study of T cells in localized non-small cell lung cancer. Measured with immunoSEQ multiplex PCR; TCRdb has only the in-frame clones, and not every one. The table lists some 38,000 clones, about nine tenths of them singletons. Concerning this clone itself: Its antigen is as yet unknown.

The length of the CDR3 is 15 residues. Study observations and caveats: Owing to sequencing of a solitary tumor region, heterogeneity cannot be discounted. With higher T cell density in blood came longer overall survival. The highest T cell clonality was in uninvolved adjacent lung, above tumor.

This TCR came from a male donor older than 55 with stage II lung adenocarcinoma. This chain joins TRBV21-1 and TRBJ1-2. TRBV21-1 is a pseudogene. The sequencing used peripheral blood mononuclear cells, collected before any cancer treatment. CDR3 sequence (DNA): TGTGCCAGGACGGGGGACTCCGGTGGGAGCTATGGCTACACCTTC. Translation gives CARTGDSGGSYGYTF.